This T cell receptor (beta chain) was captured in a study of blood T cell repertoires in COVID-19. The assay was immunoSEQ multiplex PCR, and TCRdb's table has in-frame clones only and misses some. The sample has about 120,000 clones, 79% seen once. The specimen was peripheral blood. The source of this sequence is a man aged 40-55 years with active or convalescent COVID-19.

The CDR3 is CASSPAPTTFLFTGELFF. In nucleotides, the CDR3 is TGTGCCAGCAGCCCGGCTCCGACGACATTTCTATTCACCGGGGAGCTGTTTTTT. This sequence joins TRBV5-6 and TRBJ2-2, with D unclear. Germline assignment: CDR1 SGHDT and CDR2 YYEEEE. The CDR3 has 18 amino acids. The V and J ends lost 4 bases and 4 bases respectively, with 23 bases between them.